Presented here are 22 T cell receptor beta chains from one specimen sequenced in a study of T cell responses to AZD1222 COVID-19 vaccine. Clones were read by immunoSEQ multiplex PCR, and TCRdb kept only the in-frame ones, dropping some. Seen here are roughly 180,000 clones, 85% to 90% observed once, and the top ten hold 0.49%. The sequencing used peripheral blood, collected on day 0 of AZD1222 vaccination. These receptors all stem from an adult in good health.

This rearrangement joins TRBV21-1 to TRBJ1-2. TRBV21-1 is given as a pseudogene. The CDR3 contains 13 residues. The CDR3 DNA reads TGTGCCAGCAGCCAACAGACCCCTATGGGGTACACCTTC. Protein sequence: CASSQQTPMGYTF.

The rearrangement joins TRBV19 to TRBJ2-5; D is possibly TRBD1 or TRBD2 (5 bases each). The V end was cut by 8 bases, the J end by 1 base, with 17 bases between. The CDR3 has 15 residues. Germline CDR1 LNHDA, CDR2 SQIVND (reference sequence). Here the CDR3 DNA reads TGTGCCAGTGGCGAGGGGCACCGAAGCCAAGAGACCCAGTACTTC. Translated: CASGEGHRSQETQYF.

This chain links TRBV5-6 with TRBJ2-7; 7 nucleotides line up with TRBD2. The CDR3 consists of 15 residues. V shed 1 base, J shed 5 bases, and the junction held 9 bases outside the gene matches. Germline V CDR1 and CDR2: SGHDT, YYEEEE. CDR3 DNA: TGTGCCAGCAGCTTGAAGGCGGGAGTCCCCCACGAGCAGTACTTC. Its protein product is CASSLKAGVPHEQYF.

The chain has TRBV5-5 and TRBJ2-7; the D is unclear. Germline CDR1 is SGHKS and CDR2 is YYEKEE (reference sequence). Trimming shortened V by 6 bases and J by 0 bases, and 10 bases separated the two germline ends. The CDR3 runs to 13 residues. The CDR3 DNA sequence: TGTGCCAGCACCCAGGCTAGCTCCTACGAGCAGTACTTC. Amino acids: CASTQASSYEQYF. The full variable domain, its missing parts supplied by reference TRBV5-5 and TRBJ2-7, is DAGVTQSPTHLIKTRGQQVTLRCSPISGHKSVSWYQQVLGQGPQFIFQYYEKEERGRGNFPDRFSARQFPNYSSELNVNALLLGDSALYLCASTQASSYEQYFGPGTRLTVT.

V and J are TRBV4-3 and TRBJ1-4; 9 bases are a match to TRBD1. The germline CDR1 and CDR2 sequences are LGHNA and YSLEER. With 1 base clipped from V and 0 bases from J, the junction kept 6 bases outside the gene matches. The CDR3 totals 18 residues. The CDR3 bases are TGCGCCAGCAGCCAAGCACCGGGACAGGGTGCAACTAATGAAAAACTGTTTTTT. Translated: CASSQAPGQGATNEKLFF.

The J gene is TRBJ2-1, the V gene TRBV10-1; D remains ambiguous. This CDR3 is 17 amino acids long. CDR1 and CDR2 from the germline V gene are WNHNN and SYGVQD (reference sequence). V lost 3 bases, J lost 0 bases, and 15 bases lay in between. Here the CDR3 reads CASSELPADRSYNEQFF. DNA of the CDR3: TGCGCCAGCAGTGAACTCCCCGCGGACCGCTCCTACAATGAGCAGTTCTTC.

The chain employs TRBV7-2 and TRBJ2-5; 11 bases are a match to TRBD2. Per the germline V gene, CDR1 is SGHTA and CDR2 is FQGNSA. The CDR3 spans 15 residues. The junction had 8 bases not matched to a gene; V was cut back by 7 bases and J by 4 bases. CDR3 amino acids: CASTWTSGRGETQYF. CDR3 sequence (DNA): TGTGCCAGCACCTGGACTAGCGGGCGAGGAGAGACCCAGTACTTC.

The chain is built from TRBV7-8 and TRBJ1-5, with 8 bases matching TRBD1. This CDR3 comprises 16 residues. V lost 5 bases and J lost 6; bases outside the gene matches: 12. The germline V gene has CDR1 SGHVS and CDR2 FQNEAQ. The CDR3 loop is CASSPGIQGAGQPQHF. The CDR3, as DNA: TGTGCCAGCAGCCCAGGAATCCAGGGGGCCGGTCAGCCCCAGCATTTT. The whole variable domain, filled in from reference TRBV7-8 and TRBJ1-5, reads GAGVSQSPRYKVAKRGQDVALRCDPISGHVSLFWYQQALGQGPEFLTYFQNEAQLDKSGLPSDRFFAERPEGSVSTLKIQRTQQEDSAVYLCASSPGIQGAGQPQHFGDGTRLSIL.

The chain employs TRBV19 and TRBJ1-1, with a possible D match to TRBD1 (6 bases). Looked up from germline, CDR1 is LNHDA and CDR2 is SQIVND (reference sequence). The V end was cut by 5 bases, the J end by 1 base, with 14 bases between. The CDR3 length is 15 residues. In nucleotides, the CDR3 is TGTGCCAGTAGTCAGGTCCGGGGGCCGAACACTGAAGCTTTCTTT. Protein product: CASSQVRGPNTEAFF.

The chain links TRBV7-9 to TRBJ2-2; D unresolved. The CDR3 is made up of 16 amino acids. CDR1 is SEHNR, CDR2 FQNEAQ, per germline (reference sequence). V shed 3 bases and J shed 4 bases, with 15 bases lying between them. The CDR3 reads CASSLTYHPITGELFF. Written as DNA, the CDR3 is TGTGCCAGCAGCTTGACGTATCATCCTATCACCGGGGAGCTGTTTTTT.

The chain recombines TRBV16 with TRBJ2-1; possible D gene TRBD2, 6 bases. The CDR3 spans 15 residues. Per germline, CDR1 KGHSY and CDR2 FQNENV. V lost 1 base, J lost 2 bases, and 9 bases lay in between. The CDR3 bases are TGTGCCAGCAGCCAATTGCCTAGCGCCTACAATGAGCAGTTCTTC. This gives the protein CASSQLPSAYNEQFF.

This rearrangement joins TRBV9 to TRBJ1-3; D gene uncertain. Germline assignment: CDR1 SGDLS and CDR2 YYNGEE. The CDR3 spans 14 residues. Trimming took 0 bases from V and 9 from J, leaving 13 bases between them. The CDR3 region has the DNA TGTGCCAGCAGCGTAGATCGGTCGGCGTCCACCATATATTTT. This encodes CASSVDRSASTIYF.

This chain links TRBV2 with TRBJ1-4; no reliable D call. Deletions cut 4 bases from V and 0 bases from J, with 9 bases between. The length of the CDR3 is 15 residues. Germline V gives CDR1 SNHLY, CDR2 FYNNEI. CDR3 sequence (DNA): TGTGCCAGCAGTGGGTACGACACAACTAATGAAAAACTGTTTTTT. This gives the protein CASSGYDTTNEKLFF. Filled out from reference TRBV2 and TRBJ1-4, the complete variable domain reads EPEVTQTPSHQVTQMGQEVILRCVPISNHLYFYWYRQILGQKVEFLVSFYNNEISEKSEIFDDQFSVERPDGSNFTLKIRSTKLEDSAMYFCASSGYDTTNEKLFFGSGTQLSVL.

The chain has TRBV6-5 and TRBJ1-4, with D possibly TRBD1 on 6 matching bases. Looked up from germline, CDR1 is MNHEY and CDR2 is SVGAGI. The CDR3 loop spans 14 amino acids. V was shortened by 6 bases and J by 6 bases, with 14 bases between the two germline ends. The CDR3, as DNA: TGTGCCAGCAGGTACAGGGAAGGGTATGAAAAACTGTTTTTT. It encodes CASRYREGYEKLFF.

This chain links TRBV11-3 with TRBJ2-2, with D perhaps given as TRBD1 or TRBD2 (5 bases each). V lost 6 bases and J 6 bases, leaving 14 bases between the germline ends. CDR3 length: 14 residues. Germline V gives CDR1 SGHNT, CDR2 YENEEA. CDR3 loop: CASSSRRGAGELFF. CDR3 DNA sequence: TGTGCCAGCAGTTCTCGACGGGGCGCCGGGGAGCTGTTTTTT.

The chain couples TRBV9 to TRBJ2-5, with a weak D call TRBD2 (7 bases). This CDR3 region has 17 residues. The germline V gene encodes CDR1 SGDLS and CDR2 YYNGEE. The V end was cut by 0 bases, the J end by 5 bases, with 20 bases between. The CDR3, as DNA: TGTGCCAGCAGCGTAGCTACGCCGGGGGGCGGCGAGGAGACCCAGTACTTC. Residues: CASSVATPGGGEETQYF.

This clone showed up just a few times. The gene calls are TRBV7-9 and TRBJ1-6, with 7 bases identical to TRBD1. This CDR3 region has 14 residues. V shed 5 bases, J shed 7 bases, and the junction held 5 bases outside the gene matches. CDR1 and CDR2 from the germline V gene are SEHNR and FQNEAQ (reference sequence). The CDR3 spells CASSAGQTNSPLHF. The CDR3 DNA reads as TGTGCCAGCAGCGCGGGACAGACGAATTCACCCCTCCACTTT.

This clone has just one count. One junction end disagrees with the germline gene, perhaps due to a read error. This chain joins TRBV7-7 and TRBJ2-2, with D possibly being TRBD1 or TRBD2 (6 bases each). The length of the CDR3 is 17 residues. In germline, CDR1 is SSHAT, CDR2 FNYEAQ (reference sequence). CDR3 sequence (DNA): TGTGCTAGCAGCTCACCTGGGGGGCTCGCGGACACCGGGGAGCTGTTTTTT. It is translated as CASSSPGGLADTGELFF.

This rearrangement joins TRBV9 to TRBJ1-3; tentatively, D is TRBD1 (6 bases). V dropped 4 bases and J dropped 2 bases, with 13 bases sitting between them. The CDR3 runs to 15 residues. Germline V gives CDR1 SGDLS, CDR2 YYNGEE. CDR3 coding DNA: TGTGCCAGCAGCCCCCATGAGGGGGCTGGAAACACCATATATTTT. Its translation is CASSPHEGAGNTIYF.

The sample holds a few counts of this clone. The chain employs TRBV28 and TRBJ2-1; unclear D gene. Trimming took 1 base from V and 7 from J, leaving 14 bases between them. Germline V gene data show CDR1 as MDHEN and CDR2 as SYDVKM. The CDR3 is 15 residues long. For the CDR3, the DNA is TGTGCCAGCAGTTTATCCCCAATCGACCGAAATGAGCAGTTCTTC. This codes for CASSLSPIDRNEQFF.

The count of this clone is one. The chain employs TRBV9 and TRBJ2-7; D ambiguous. CDR3 size: 16 residues. V was cut by 0 bases and J by 0 bases, with 13 bases left in between. Per the germline V gene, CDR1 is SGDLS and CDR2 is YYNGEE. The CDR3 sequence is CASSVEAGSYSYEQYF. CDR3 sequence (DNA): TGTGCCAGCAGCGTAGAGGCAGGTTCGTACTCCTACGAGCAGTACTTC.

The rearrangement uses TRBV27 and TRBJ2-3; TRBD1 aligns across 7 bases. Germline V lookup: CDR1 MNHEY, CDR2 SMNVEV (reference sequence). Trimming took 8 bases from V and 0 from J; bases not matched to a gene: 5. There are 14 residues in the CDR3. CDR3 sequence reads: CASFPTGSTDTQYF. The DNA of the CDR3 is TGTGCCAGCTTCCCGACAGGGAGCACAGATACGCAGTATTTT.